This TCR beta chain was recovered during a study of cytomegalovirus exposure and HLA in healthy donors. Study-wide results and limits: Another analysis was done later, and it associated roughly 15,000 TCR beta sequences with HLA alleles at 0.05 false discovery rate.

Note on this clone: Its cognate antigen is unknown.

The PCR used 60 Vbeta and 13 Jbeta primers. Generated by immunoSEQ multiplex PCR, the TCRdb table keeps only in-frame clones and is missing some. The sample's table shows about 160,000 clones. Sequencing was performed on PBMCs. The TCR sequence derives from a woman aged 55-70 years in good health and CMV-seronegative.

CDR3 sequence reads: CSVAYRASGRYGGELFF. CDR3 nucleotide sequence: TGCAGCGTTGCCTATAGGGCTAGCGGGAGGTACGGCGGGGAGCTGTTTTTT. The gene calls are TRBV29-1 and TRBJ2-2; 11 bases line up with TRBD2. The V gene end was trimmed by 4 bases and the J gene end by 7 bases; junction bases not matched to a gene: 14. The CDR3 is 17 amino acids. The germline gives CDR1 SQVTM, CDR2 ANQGSEA.